A selection of T cell receptor beta chains follows, all from one sample in a study of blood T cell repertoires in COVID-19. Sequencing was performed with immunoSEQ multiplex PCR; in TCRdb, only in-frame clones are kept and a portion is missing. The sample lists 200,000 to 300,000 clones; roughly 91% were seen once. The sequenced sample consisted of peripheral blood. The receptors originated from a man younger than 40 with COVID-19, enrolled during active disease. Each CDR3 is given with its conserved first and last residue. A D gene is named only where the DNA matches it firmly. A clone size is listed for some rows: how often the clone was seen (once, few, many), or a class if it is expanded.

D gene: TRBD1
clone size: -
J gene: TRBJ1-1
V gene: TRBV7-9
CDR3 DNA: TGTGCCAGCACTCCCTATACCGGGACAGTGAACACTGAAGCTTTCTTT
CDR3 protein: CASTPYTGTVNTEAFF

D gene: TRBD1
clone size: -
J gene: TRBJ1-3
V gene: TRBV15
CDR3 DNA: TGTGCCACCAGCAGGGGACAGGGGACGGGTGGAAACACCATATATTTT
CDR3 protein: CATSRGQGTGGNTIYF

D gene: -
clone size: once
J gene: TRBJ2-7
V gene: TRBV21-1
CDR3 DNA: TGTGCCAGCAGCAACCGGGGACTGTCTCCCTACGAGCAGTACTTC
CDR3 protein: CASSNRGLSPYEQYF

D gene: -
clone size: -
J gene: TRBJ1-1
V gene: TRBV5-1
CDR3 DNA: TGCGCCAGCAGCTTGACGGGTCGTAACACTGAAGCTTTCTTT
CDR3 protein: CASSLTGRNTEAFF

D gene: TRBD1
clone size: -
J gene: TRBJ1-1
V gene: TRBV11-2
CDR3 DNA: TGTGCCAGCGGCAGACAGGGGGTGATGACTGAAGCTTTCTTT
CDR3 protein: CASGRQGVMTEAFF

D gene: TRBD1
clone size: -
J gene: TRBJ1-5
V gene: TRBV5-1
CDR3 DNA: TGCGCCAGCAGCTCTGGACAGGATAGCAATCAGCCCCAGCATTTT
CDR3 protein: CASSSGQDSNQPQHF

D gene: TRBD1
clone size: -
J gene: TRBJ1-2
V gene: TRBV5-4
CDR3 DNA: TGTGCCAGCAGCTCCCGGGACAGGGGCTATGGCTACACCTTC
CDR3 protein: CASSSRDRGYGYTF

D gene: -
clone size: -
J gene: TRBJ1-6
V gene: TRBV5-4
CDR3 DNA: TGTGCCAGCAGCTTCCCAGGGGTATCTAATTCACCCCTCCACTTT
CDR3 protein: CASSFPGVSNSPLHF

D gene: TRBD1
clone size: once
J gene: TRBJ2-5
V gene: TRBV7-9
CDR3 DNA: TGTGCCAGCAGCATGGGACAGGGCGGACAGACCCAGTACTTC
CDR3 protein: CASSMGQGGQTQYF

D gene: -
clone size: -
J gene: TRBJ1-3
V gene: TRBV9
CDR3 DNA: TGTGCCAGCAGCTTGTCCCCGGGGAGCACCATATATTTT
CDR3 protein: CASSLSPGSTIYF

D gene: TRBD2
clone size: few
J gene: TRBJ2-5
V gene: TRBV5-4
CDR3 DNA: TGTGCCAGCAGCTTTAGACTAGCGGGGGGCCGGGAGACCCAGTACTTC
CDR3 protein: CASSFRLAGGRETQYF